Below, 27 T cell receptor beta chains from the same sample are listed, as sequenced in a study of CD8 T cells in Susac syndrome. RNA, at about 0.5 to 1 ug, was reverse transcribed with random hexamers. TCRdb passed the immunoSEQ multiplex PCR reads through MiXCR, listing each CDR3 protein once. The table has under 55,000 distinct CDR3 sequences, around 93% seen once. The specimen was CD8+ T cells from PBMCs. Receptor source: a human donor with multiple sclerosis.

The chain has TRBV27 and TRBJ1-5; TRBD1 agrees at 8 bases. V dropped 2 bases and J dropped 4; count of bases not matched to a gene: 4. The CDR3 is 15 residues long. Looked up from germline, CDR1 is MNHEY and CDR2 is SMNVEV (reference sequence). The CDR3, as DNA: TGTGCCAGCAGTTTAAGCAGGGGGCATAATCAGCCCCAGCATTTT. It yields the protein CASSLSRGHNQPQHF.

The chain combines TRBV27 with TRBJ2-5; D is perhaps TRBD1 or TRBD2 (5 bases each). The CDR3 has 11 residues. Trimming pared 3 bases from V and 13 bases from J, leaving 12 bases between. The germline V gene has CDR1 MNHEY and CDR2 SMNVEV (reference sequence). In DNA form, the CDR3 reads TGTGCCAGCAGTTTGGGACGGGGTTTGTACTTC. Its translation is CASSLGRGLYF.

The rearrangement links TRBV20-1 to TRBJ1-1, with TRBD1 identical over 7 bases. CDR1 is DFQATT and CDR2 is SNEGSKA in the germline V gene (reference sequence). V trimming: 3 bases; J trimming: 3 bases; junction bases outside the gene matches: 4. The CDR3 covers 13 residues. DNA of the CDR3: TGCAGTGCTAGGGGCAGGGGGTACACTGAAGCTTTCTTT. Protein product: CSARGRGYTEAFF.

The chain has TRBV20-1 and TRBJ2-7, with 8 positions matching TRBD2. The V segment lost 5 bases and the J segment 5 bases; nucleotides outside the gene matches: 17. Germline loops: CDR1 DFQATT, CDR2 SNEGSKA (reference sequence). The CDR3 extends over 16 amino acids. CDR3 residues: CSARRRGAYVRNEQYF. CDR3 nucleotides: TGCAGTGCTCGGCGGCGGGGGGCCTACGTTAGGAACGAGCAGTACTTC.

The rearrangement links TRBV14 to TRBJ2-1, with D maybe TRBD1 (6 bases). There are 12 residues in the CDR3. Looked up from germline, CDR1 is SGHDN and CDR2 is FVKESK. With 4 bases removed from V and 9 bases from J, the gap between germline ends came to 10 bases. CDR3 sequence (DNA): TGTGCCAGCAGCCCAGGGGTGGGTGAGCAGTTCTTC. Translation gives CASSPGVGEQFF.

This chain connects TRBV7-9 to TRBJ2-1, with D possibly TRBD1 on 5 matching bases. The germline CDR1 and CDR2 sequences are SEHNR and FQNEAQ (reference sequence). The length of the CDR3 is 14 residues. V was cut by 0 bases and J by 8 bases, with 11 bases left in between. The CDR3 here is CASSLATARDEQFF. The CDR3 region has the DNA TGTGCCAGCAGCTTAGCGACGGCCAGGGATGAGCAGTTCTTC.

Notes on this clonotype: Germline and junction disagree at one end, which may indicate a read error. The chain carries TRBV7-9 and TRBJ1-5, with D hard to call. Germline V gives CDR1 SEHNR, CDR2 FQNEAQ (reference sequence). The CDR3 has 16 amino acids. DNA for the CDR3: TGCGCCAGCAGCTTAGATGGAGAGGTTAGCAATCAGCCCCAGCATTTT. Translation gives CASSLDGEVSNQPQHF.

The chain has TRBV23-1 and TRBJ2-1; D ambiguous. TRBV23-1 belongs to the ORF category, with a function that is uncertain. V dropped 0 bases and J dropped 5 bases, with 14 bases sitting between them. This CDR3 has 16 amino acids. The CDR3 loop is CASSQSWLDYDNEQFF. Here the CDR3 DNA reads TGCGCCAGCAGTCAATCCTGGCTAGATTACGACAATGAGCAGTTCTTC.

The chain uses TRBV2 and TRBJ2-1; possibly TRBD1 or TRBD2 for D (5 bases each). V lost 4 bases and J lost 0, with 10 bases in between. Germline V CDR1 and CDR2: SNHLY, FYNNEI. The length of the CDR3 is 15 residues. CDR3: CASSGGTSSYNEQFF. CDR3 sequence (DNA): TGTGCCAGCAGTGGAGGGACGAGCTCCTACAATGAGCAGTTCTTC.

The chain employs TRBV6-1 and TRBJ1-5, with 7 nucleotides matching TRBD1. The CDR3 extends over 15 amino acids. CDR1 and CDR2 from the germline V gene are MNHNS and SASEGT. J lost 0 bases, V lost 4 bases, and 3 bases had no gene match. The CDR3 protein is CASSVDRASNQPQHF. CDR3 DNA sequence: TGTGCCAGCAGTGTCGACAGGGCTAGCAATCAGCCCCAGCATTTT.

The chain uses TRBV14 and TRBJ1-6, with TRBD1 matching 8 bases. CDR1 is SGHDN and CDR2 is FVKESK in the germline V gene. Unmatched junction bases numbered 4, after V lost 0 bases and J lost 9 bases. The CDR3 runs to 15 residues. CDR3 loop: CASSQDPQGASPLHF. CDR3 bases: TGTGCCAGCAGCCAAGATCCGCAGGGGGCTTCACCCCTCCACTTT.

This chain joins TRBV6-2 or TRBV6-3 and TRBJ2-7; the D is unclear. The CDR3 spans 13 residues. In germline, CDR1 is MNHEY, CDR2 SVGEGT. Trimming shortened V by 5 bases and J by 4 bases, and 12 bases separated the two germline ends. CDR3 in DNA: TGTGCCAGCAGTCTCCAGGTCATTTACGAGCAGTACTTC. It specifies CASSLQVIYEQYF.

This chain uses TRBV7-9 with TRBJ2-1; 7 nucleotides agree with TRBD2. Trimming took 5 bases from V and 7 from J; bases not matched to a gene: 11. CDR1 is SEHNR and CDR2 is FQNEAQ in the germline V gene (reference sequence). CDR3 size: 15 residues. As DNA, the CDR3 is TGTGCCAGCAGCCCCCCGGGGGGTCCAGGGAATGAGCAGTTCTTC. Protein product: CASSPPGGPGNEQFF.

This chain uses TRBV29-1 with TRBJ2-2, with TRBD1 matching over 7 bases. The V segment lost 6 bases and the J segment 4 bases; nucleotides outside the gene matches: 2. This CDR3 comprises 12 residues. Germline values: CDR1 SQVTM, CDR2 ANQGSEA. The CDR3 DNA sequence: TGCAGCGTGACAGGGACCACCGGGGAGCTGTTTTTT. It is translated as CSVTGTTGELFF.

The rearrangement uses TRBV6-5 and TRBJ2-3; TRBD2 matches 7 bases. After removal of 2 bases from V and 1 base from J, the junction contained 9 bases not matched to a gene. This CDR3 contains 17 residues. Germline V gene lookup returns CDR1 MNHEY and CDR2 SVGAGI. The CDR3 DNA sequence: TGTGCCAGCAGTTACAGTCTAGCGGAAGACCGCACAGATACGCAGTATTTT. It specifies CASSYSLAEDRTDTQYF.

This clonotype came up once. The J gene is TRBJ2-7, the V gene TRBV27; TRBD1 matches 9 bases. The germline V gene encodes CDR1 MNHEY and CDR2 SMNVEV (reference sequence). CDR3 length equals 14 residues. The V segment lost 0 bases and the J segment 3 bases; nucleotides outside the gene matches: 0. The CDR3: CASSLSTGGYEQYF. The CDR3 nucleotides are TGTGCCAGCAGTTTATCGACAGGGGGCTACGAGCAGTACTTC.

This rearrangement joins TRBV15 to TRBJ2-7; D may match TRBD1 or TRBD2 (5 bases each). CDR1 and CDR2 (germline): LNHNV, YYDKDF (reference sequence). The CDR3 totals 13 residues. Trimming cost V 0 bases and J 5 bases, with 8 bases left between them. This CDR3 is CATSREGVDEQYF. The CDR3 nucleotides are TGTGCCACCAGCAGAGAGGGGGTTGACGAGCAGTACTTC.

The rearrangement joins TRBV27 to TRBJ2-5; 7 positions match TRBD2. This CDR3 has 15 residues. Looked up from germline, CDR1 is MNHEY and CDR2 is SMNVEV (reference sequence). The V and J ends lost 1 base and 6 bases, in that order; junction bases with no gene match: 8. The CDR3 coding sequence is TGTGCCAGCAGTTTATTTGGTAGGGGAGGGAAGACCCAGTACTTC. Translation: CASSLFGRGGKTQYF.

V gene TRBV6-6 combines with J gene TRBJ2-7; no definite D call. This CDR3 region has 13 residues. V lost 6 bases and J 3 bases, leaving 12 bases between the germline ends. CDR1 MNHNY and CDR2 SVGAGI come from the germline V gene (reference sequence). Here the CDR3 reads CASRSRLFYEQYF. The CDR3 DNA follows: TGTGCCAGCAGATCCAGGCTTTTCTACGAGCAGTACTTC.

The V gene is TRBV29-1, the J gene TRBJ1-2, with no clear D. The CDR3 runs to 16 residues. From germline, CDR1 is SQVTM and CDR2 ANQGSEA. With 7 bases removed from V and 7 bases from J, the gap between germline ends came to 28 bases. In nucleotides, the CDR3 is TGCAGCGCTGGGGTATTAGGGCAGGCTTATGGGAGTGGCTACACCTTC. This encodes CSAGVLGQAYGSGYTF.

This chain joins TRBV15 and TRBJ1-6; weak D call: TRBD1 (5 bases). Looked up from germline, CDR1 is LNHNV and CDR2 is YYDKDF (reference sequence). The V and J ends lost 8 bases and 9 bases respectively, with 11 bases between them. The CDR3 spans 12 residues. The CDR3: CATQGYGSPLHF. CDR3 bases: TGTGCCACCCAGGGCTACGGTTCACCCCTCCACTTT.

The rearrangement links TRBV6-6 to TRBJ1-6; D is uncertain. Germline values: CDR1 MNHNY, CDR2 SVGAGI (reference sequence). This CDR3 has 16 amino acids. Trimming cost V 0 bases and J 7 bases, with 13 bases left between them. The CDR3 sequence is CASSYSMALLNSPLHF. CDR3 DNA sequence: TGTGCCAGCAGTTACTCGATGGCTCTCCTAAATTCACCCCTCCACTTT.

The rearrangement links TRBV19 to TRBJ1-2; D might be TRBD1 (5 bases). The CDR3 covers 14 residues. The V gene's germline CDR1 is LNHDA and CDR2 SQIVND (reference sequence). V gave up 6 bases and J gave up 5 bases, with 16 bases separating them. CDR3 in amino acids: CASRGSGVGYGYTF. CDR3 DNA sequence: TGTGCCAGTAGGGGTTCGGGGGTCGGGTATGGCTACACCTTC.

The chain joins TRBV29-1 to TRBJ2-2; D remains ambiguous. This CDR3 has 13 amino acids. Deletions cut 1 base from V and 6 bases from J, with 9 bases between. Per germline, CDR1 SQVTM and CDR2 ANQGSEA. Here the CDR3 DNA reads TGCAGCGTTGAAGTTGGGATATCCGGGGAGCTGTTTTTT. The encoded protein is CSVEVGISGELFF.

The gene calls are TRBV11-2 and TRBJ2-3, with TRBD2 identical over 12 bases. V shed 3 bases, J shed 2 bases, and the junction held 9 bases outside the gene matches. Per germline, CDR1 SGHAT and CDR2 FQNNGV. The CDR3 has 18 residues. The DNA for the CDR3 is TGTGCCAGCAGCTTTCCACCTAGCGGGGGGGCTTACACAGATACGCAGTATTTT. As protein: CASSFPPSGGAYTDTQYF.

The rearrangement joins TRBV19 to TRBJ1-1, with D perhaps matching TRBD1 (6 bases). CDR1 and CDR2 from the germline V gene are LNHDA and SQIVND (reference sequence). Trimming removed 3 bases from V and 0 bases from J, with 11 bases in between. The CDR3 is 15 residues long. CDR3 coding DNA: TGTGCCAGTAGTATCTCAGCAGGGGTGAACACTGAAGCTTTCTTT. This encodes CASSISAGVNTEAFF.

This clonotype was detected once. The CDR3 DNA sequence: TGTGCCAGCAGTTTAACAGGGTCGACTCAGCCCCAGCATTTT. Protein sequence: CASSLTGSTQPQHF. The genes are TRBV27 and TRBJ1-5, with TRBD1 as a possible D gene (6 bases). Trimming stripped 2 bases from V and 6 bases from J, with 11 bases between. Germline V gives CDR1 MNHEY, CDR2 SMNVEV (reference sequence). CDR3 length: 14 amino acids.